This TCR beta chain was observed in a study of blood T cell repertoires in COVID-19. Study-level information: The cDNA or gDNA used as material had been derived from T cells, B-cell-depleted T cells, or PBMCs.

V shed 6 bases and J 4 bases; nucleotides not matched to a gene: 8. Per germline, CDR1 WSHSY and CDR2 SAAADI. This CDR3 has 14 residues. Method: immunoSEQ multiplex PCR; TCRdb's copy keeps in-frame clones and lacks some. The data contain about 220,000 clones, 83% of them seen just once; the ten biggest clones take up more than 4.5%. This sequence joins TRBV10-2 and TRBJ1-1; 7 bases fit TRBD1. The receptor was isolated from a woman aged 50 to 60 who had been exposed to COVID-19. What was sequenced was PBMCs or T cells enriched from blood (not recorded which). CDR3 sequence reads: CASRRGQEGTEAFF. DNA for the CDR3: TGCGCCAGCAGAAGGGGGCAGGAGGGCACTGAAGCTTTCTTT.